This record covers a single T cell receptor beta chain. The data derive from a study of blood T cell repertoires in COVID-19. About the study: PBMCs, B-cell-depleted T cells, or T cells provided the cDNA or gDNA that made up the material.

The CDR3 length is 13 residues. V lost 1 base and J 11 bases, leaving 12 bases between the germline ends. The V gene's germline CDR1 is SGHTA and CDR2 FQGTGA. Sequenced by immunoSEQ multiplex PCR; TCRdb stores in-frame clones only, minus some. The repertoire includes around 70,000 clones, 80% to 90% of them detected once, and under 7% sits in the top ten. The chain uses TRBV7-3 and TRBJ2-1; D is perhaps TRBD1 (5 bases). This clonotype was obtained from a man in his forties or fifties with active COVID-19. Sequenced sample: peripheral blood. The CDR3 here is CASSLNRQQQQFF. In DNA, the CDR3 is TGTGCCAGCAGCTTAAACCGACAGCAGCAGCAGTTCTTC. Full variable domain (outside the CDR3, taken from reference TRBV7-3 and TRBJ2-1): GAGVSQTPSNKVTEKGKYVELRCDPISGHTALYWYRQSLGQGPEFLIYFQGTGAADDSGLPNDRFFAVRPEGSVSTLKIQRTERGDSAVYLCASSLNRQQQQFFGPGTRLTVL.